These 5 T cell receptor beta chains share one sample of origin, sequenced in a study of cytomegalovirus exposure and HLA in healthy donors. Generated by immunoSEQ multiplex PCR, the TCRdb table keeps only in-frame clones and is missing some. This sample yields about 150,000 clones, of which around 84% are seen a single time; approximately 2% belongs to the top ten. Material: PBMCs. These receptor sequences come from a human donor in good health.

The rearrangement uses TRBV15 and TRBJ2-1, with TRBD2 matching over 9 bases. The V gene's germline CDR1 is LNHNV and CDR2 YYDKDF (reference sequence). Trimming cost V 0 bases and J 5 bases; bases outside gene matches: 14. The CDR3 is 19 amino acids. CDR3 sequence (DNA): TGTGCCACCAGCAGAGATCCTCTCGAGGGACTAGCACGGCACAATGAGCAGTTCTTC. It yields the protein CATSRDPLEGLARHNEQFF.

The gene calls are TRBV9 and TRBJ2-3; D perhaps matches TRBD2 (5 bases). Germline loops: CDR1 SGDLS, CDR2 YYNGEE. This CDR3 contains 15 residues. Trimming removed 0 bases at V and 6 bases at J, with 14 bases between. The CDR3 DNA follows: TGTGCCAGCAGCGTAGACCAGCGGAAACAGGATACGCAGTATTTT. It encodes CASSVDQRKQDTQYF.

The chain joins TRBV5-4 to TRBJ1-4; D may be TRBD1 (5 bases). V was clipped by 0 bases and J by 8 bases, with 11 bases between them. Germline V CDR1 and CDR2: SGHNT, YYREEE (reference sequence). CDR3 length equals 14 residues. CDR3 bases: TGTGCCAGCAGCTTGGCGGGGGTTGACGAAAAACTGTTTTTT. Protein product: CASSLAGVDEKLFF. The full variable domain, in which reference TRBV5-4 and TRBJ1-4 provide the parts outside the CDR3, is ETGVTQSPTHLIKTRGQQVTLRCSSQSGHNTVSWYQQALGQGPQFIFQYYREEENGRGNFPPRFSGLQFPNYSSELNVNALELDDSALYLCASSLAGVDEKLFFGSGTQLSVL.

In its sample, this clone was seen a few times. The J gene is TRBJ2-5, the V gene TRBV11-2; 8 nucleotides align to TRBD2. The CDR3 has 15 residues. The V segment lost 3 bases and the J segment 5 bases; nucleotides outside the gene matches: 8. Germline lookup yields CDR1 SGHAT and CDR2 FQNNGV. The CDR3 loop is CASSFVGRAEETQYF. The CDR3 bases are TGTGCCAGCAGCTTTGTCGGGAGGGCAGAGGAGACCCAGTACTTC.

The chain recombines TRBV19 with TRBJ2-7, with D tentatively TRBD1 (6 bases). V was pared by 2 bases and J by 3 bases, with 17 bases between. From germline, CDR1 is LNHDA and CDR2 SQIVND (reference sequence). CDR3 length equals 16 residues. CDR3 loop: CASSISSGQWNYEQYF. CDR3 nucleotide sequence: TGTGCCAGTAGTATAAGCTCCGGACAGTGGAACTACGAGCAGTACTTC.